Each of the 18 T cell receptor beta chains below was sequenced from the same sample in a study of tumor-infiltrating lymphocytes in primary liver carcinoma. Without any cell sorting, roughly 18-30 mg of bulk tissue yielded co-extracted RNA and DNA. TCR beta cDNA came from about 500 ng total RNA, primed with a constant-region primer. Modified slightly, ARM-PCR produced TCR beta libraries over three nested multiplex PCR rounds. The first two PCR rounds used TRBV1-TRBV30 forward primers with a C-beta reverse primer, about 10 cycles each. TCRdb independently ran MiXCR on the multiplex PCR reads; one entry per CDR3 protein. The sample records 84,000 or so distinct CDR3 sequences, more than 65% being singletons. Sequencing was done on a sample of liver tumor tissue from sampling region 1. Subset described: tumor region T1, superior pole. The receptors here all came from a man aged 40-49 years with primary liver carcinoma and hepatitis B virus infection.

Note on this clonotype: Germline and junction disagree at one end, which may indicate a read error. The chain couples TRBV12-3 or TRBV12-4 to TRBJ1-1, with D possibly TRBD1 on 6 matching bases. There are 17 residues in the CDR3. The CDR3 region is CASSSTWGTSMNTQAFF. For the CDR3, the DNA is TGTGCCAGCAGTTCAACCTGGGGGACATCAATGAACACTCAAGCTTTCTTT.

The chain recombines TRBV24-1 with TRBJ2-7; 9 bases fit TRBD1. CDR1 and CDR2 from the germline V gene are KGHDR and SFDVKD. This CDR3 contains 14 residues. V gave up 5 bases and J gave up 2 bases; unmatched junction bases: 3. CDR3 nucleotide sequence: TGTGCCACCAGTGCCGGGGACAGGGCCTACGAGCAGTACTTC. This translates into CATSAGDRAYEQYF.

V and J are TRBV6-5 and TRBJ2-1, with D perhaps given as TRBD1 or TRBD2 (5 bases each). CDR3 length: 15 residues. Per the germline V gene, CDR1 is MNHEY and CDR2 is SVGAGI. The V and J ends lost 3 bases and 8 bases respectively, with 17 bases between them. This CDR3 is CASSYFPRGTYEQFF. CDR3 sequence (DNA): TGTGCCAGCAGTTATTTCCCTAGAGGGACCTATGAGCAGTTCTTC.

This chain joins TRBV6-1 and TRBJ2-7; 7 bases fit TRBD2. The J segment lost 13 bases and the V segment lost 8 bases, leaving 20 bases of the junction unmatched. Germline CDR1 and CDR2: MNHNS and SASEGT. The CDR3 spans 14 residues. CDR3 nucleotides: TGTGCCAGCGACAGCGGGATACTATCCCACGAACACTACTTC. Translating gives CASDSGILSHEHYF.

The chain uses TRBV6-5 and TRBJ2-7, with 10 bases matching TRBD1. This CDR3 has 14 amino acids. From germline, CDR1 is MNHEY and CDR2 SVGAGI. CDR3 sequence (DNA): TGTGTCACCAGCTACTCTGGACAGGGGGGCGAGCAGTACTTC. It encodes CVTSYSGQGGEQYF.

In the case of this clonotype: At one end the junction does not follow the germline gene, possibly because of a read error. The gene calls are TRBV5-4 and TRBJ2-7, with 8 bases fitting TRBD2. This CDR3 spans 13 amino acids. Germline-derived CDR1 and CDR2 are SGHNT and YYREEE (reference sequence). The CDR3 nucleotides are TGTACCAGCAGCTTAGGGACTAGTCGTGAGCATTACTTC. Its protein is CTSSLGTSREHYF. Complete variable domain (other parts from reference TRBV5-4 and TRBJ2-7): ETGVTQSPTHLIKTRGQQVTLRCSSQSGHNTVSWYQQALGQGPQFIFQYYREEENGRGNFPPRFSGLQFPNYSSELNVNALELDDSALYLCTSSLGTSREHYFGPGTRLTVT.

This clonotype was seen at least ten times. The rearrangement joins TRBV24-1 to TRBJ2-3; D unresolved. The CDR3 loop spans 14 amino acids. Germline loops: CDR1 KGHDR, CDR2 SFDVKD. The V and J ends lost 6 bases and 5 bases respectively, with 14 bases between them. The CDR3 loop reads CATSPYPTVDTQYF. CDR3 bases: TGTGCCACCAGTCCCTACCCCACCGTAGATACGCAGTATTTT.

Concerning this clonotype itself: A read error is possible here, since a much larger clone lies one base away. The rearrangement uses TRBV6-4 and TRBJ2-1, with TRBD2 matching over 12 bases. Germline V gene lookup returns CDR1 MRHNA and CDR2 SNTAGT. The CDR3 has 15 residues. CDR3 amino acids: CACSPLAGGYNEQFF. The CDR3 DNA follows: TGTGCCTGCAGCCCACTAGCGGGAGGTTACAATGAGCAGTTCTTC.

This clonotype was seen repeatedly, ten times or more. The V and J genes are TRBV28 and TRBJ1-3; D perhaps matches TRBD1 (5 bases). This CDR3 spans 16 amino acids. The germline V and J ends were trimmed by 6 bases and 0 bases, with 15 bases remaining between them. Germline values: CDR1 MDHEN, CDR2 SYDVKM. The CDR3 DNA follows: TGTGCCAGCAGCTCCCCGGGGCAGGTCTCTGGAAACACCATATATTTT. It encodes CASSSPGQVSGNTIYF. The whole variable domain, remainder taken from reference TRBV28 and TRBJ1-3, is DVKVTQSSRYLVKRTGEKVFLECVQDMDHENMFWYRQDPGLGLRLIYFSYDVKMKEKGDIPEGYSVSREKKERFSLILESASTNQTSMYLCASSSPGQVSGNTIYFGEGSWLTVV.

Worth noting for this clonotype: An end of the junction differs from the germline gene, which may be a read error. The chain joins TRBV19 to TRBJ2-2, with a tentative D call TRBD2 (5 bases). The CDR3 is 15 amino acids. CDR1 and CDR2 from the germline V gene are LNHDA and SQIVND (reference sequence). The CDR3 DNA reads as TGTGCCAGTAGTAACCGTGAGTTTGGTACCGGGGAGCTGTCTTTT. This codes for CASSNREFGTGELSF.

V is TRBV5-4 and J is TRBJ2-1; tentative D call: TRBD2 (6 bases). V lost 4 bases and J lost 7, with 18 bases in between. The CDR3 loop spans 15 amino acids. Looked up from germline, CDR1 is SGHNT and CDR2 is YYREEE (reference sequence). CDR3 DNA sequence: TGTGCCAGCAGCCCGCTAGCGAGGGACGTGAATGAGCAGTTCTTC. Translation gives CASSPLARDVNEQFF.

As to this clonotype: The junction shows a germline mismatch at one end, possibly a read error. V is TRBV12-3 or TRBV12-4 and J is TRBJ2-7; 7 bases fit TRBD2. This CDR3 is 13 amino acids long. CDR3 residues: CTSSSLGLDEQYF. The CDR3 nucleotides read TGTACCAGCAGTTCCCTTGGACTAGACGAGCAGTACTTC.

As to this clonotype: A junction boundary mismatches the germline segment, possibly from a read error. The chain is built from TRBV14 and TRBJ2-3; D gene ambiguous. This CDR3 has 13 residues. Germline-derived CDR1 and CDR2 are SGHDN and FVKESK. The CDR3 bases are TGTGCTAGCAGCCAAGTGGGATTAGATAAGCAGTATTTT. It specifies CASSQVGLDKQYF.

With regard to this clonotype: Germline is not matched at one junction end, which may reflect a read error. The chain is built from TRBV5-5 and TRBJ1-1; the D is unclear. CDR3 length: 13 residues. Germline CDR1 is SGHKS and CDR2 is YYEKEE (reference sequence). CDR3 DNA sequence: TGCGCCAGCAACTTGATCTCGGTGGAGGAAGCTTTCTTT. This encodes CASNLISVEEAFF.

On this clonotype: At one boundary the junction diverges from the germline segment, which might be a read error. This chain links TRBV20-1 with TRBJ1-1; no firm D call. The CDR3 covers 15 residues. Germline-derived CDR1 and CDR2 are DFQATT and SNEGSKA (reference sequence). The CDR3 loop is CSTSPPGQRNTEAFF. CDR3 in DNA: TGCAGTACTAGTCCACCGGGTCAAAGGAACACTGAAGCTTTCTTT.

As concerns this clonotype: One junction end disagrees with the germline gene, perhaps due to a read error. The genes are TRBV11-2 and TRBJ2-7; D remains unclear. CDR1 is SGHAT and CDR2 is FQNNGV in the germline V gene. This CDR3 is built from 15 residues. In nucleotides, the CDR3 is TGTACCACCAGCCTATCTGTGGGAATATCCTACGAGCAGTGCTTC. It is translated as CTTSLSVGISYEQCF.

Concerning this clonotype: This sequence may be a read error, since a much larger clone differs from it by one base. The chain joins TRBV29-1 to TRBJ2-5, with a possible D match to TRBD1 (5 bases). Per the germline V gene, CDR1 is SQVTM and CDR2 is ANQGSEA. The CDR3 spans 11 residues. Trimming stripped 8 bases from V and 4 bases from J, with 11 bases between. CDR3 residues: CSIFQGETQYF. The CDR3 DNA is TGCAGCATTTTTCAGGGAGAGACCCAGTACTTC.

As regards this clonotype: One junction end does not reproduce the germline sequence, and a read error may be involved. This chain joins TRBV11-1 and TRBJ1-5; D remains unclear. Germline V gene sequence: CDR1 SGHAT, CDR2 FQDESV (reference sequence). This CDR3 spans 13 amino acids. In nucleotides, the CDR3 is TGTGTCAGCAGCTCCGGGCCAGATCAGCCCCAGCACTTT. Translating it yields CVSSSGPDQPQHF.